This TCR beta chain was sequenced for a study of shared clonotypes between healthy human individuals. This clone was detected only once. Cells designated naive CD8 were CD45RO-negative and were positively selected for CCR7, with terminally differentiated effector memory CD45RA+ cells excluded. In germline, CDR1 is SGHRS, CDR2 YFSETQ. This CDR3 has 14 residues. With 7 bases clipped from V and 0 bases from J, the junction kept 5 bases outside the gene matches. The sorted-subset replicate PCRs were given about 200 ng DNA, which is tens of thousands of T cell genomes. Data came from immunoSEQ multiplex PCR; TCRdb stores just in-frame clones and leaves some out. The data show around 650,000 clones, with approximately 96% seen just once and less than 0.13% held by the top ten.

The sequencing sample was made of naive CD8+ T cells sorted from blood. The gene calls are TRBV5-1 and TRBJ2-7; TRBD2 aligns across 9 bases. The TCR originated in a young woman in good health. CDR3 residues: CASRLADLSYEQYF. The CDR3 DNA sequence: TGCGCCAGCCGACTAGCGGACCTCTCCTACGAGCAGTACTTC. Variable domain in full (rest from reference TRBV5-1 and TRBJ2-7): KAGVTQTPRYLIKTRGQQVTLSCSPISGHRSVSWYQQTPGQGLQFLFEYFSETQRNKGNFPGRFSGRQFSNSRSEMNVSTLELGDSALYLCASRLADLSYEQYFGPGTRLTVT.